These 29 T cell receptor beta chains came from one sample sequenced in a study of T cells after yellow fever vaccination. TCRdb used MiXCR to reprocess the 5' RACE reads, holding one entry per CDR3 protein. The sample yields about 340,000 distinct CDR3 sequences, 3% to 4.5% seen once. This specimen was PBMCs, taken 5 days after the yellow fever booster vaccination. The origin of the receptors is a man aged 18-30 years who received the YFV17D yellow fever vaccine.

The chain uses TRBV5-1 and TRBJ2-7; 10 positions match TRBD2. After removal of 2 bases from V and 2 bases from J, the junction contained 4 bases not matched to a gene. Per the germline V gene, CDR1 is SGHRS and CDR2 is YFSETQ. The length of the CDR3 is 15 residues. For the CDR3, the DNA is TGCGCCAGCAGCTTCGGTAGCGGGGGGACCTACGAGCAGTACTTC. Encoded protein: CASSFGSGGTYEQYF. The complete variable domain, with remaining parts taken from reference TRBV5-1 and TRBJ2-7, reads KAGVTQTPRYLIKTRGQQVTLSCSPISGHRSVSWYQQTPGQGLQFLFEYFSETQRNKGNFPGRFSGRQFSNSRSEMNVSTLELGDSALYLCASSFGSGGTYEQYFGPGTRLTVT.

The rearrangement uses TRBV6-1 and TRBJ2-7, with 7 bases aligning to TRBD1. The ends lost 3 bases at V and 6 bases at J; junction bases unmatched: 8. From germline, CDR1 is MNHNS and CDR2 SASEGT. The CDR3 length is 14 residues. The CDR3: CASSEDRPPSEQYF. CDR3 nucleotides: TGTGCCAGCAGTGAGGACAGGCCCCCCAGCGAGCAGTACTTC.

In this sample, this clonotype turned up a few times. This chain connects TRBV30 to TRBJ2-1, with a tentative D call TRBD2 (6 bases). Germline CDR1 GTSNPN, CDR2 SVGIG (reference sequence). V was cut by 2 bases and J by 6 bases, with 11 bases left in between. This CDR3 is 13 amino acids long. DNA for the CDR3: TGTGCCTGGAGTCACGGGGACTTCAATGAGCAGTTCTTC. Translating it yields CAWSHGDFNEQFF.

The gene calls are TRBV6-5 and TRBJ2-3, with D possibly matching TRBD1 (6 bases). This CDR3 has 15 amino acids. Per the germline V gene, CDR1 is MNHEY and CDR2 is SVGAGI. The ends were cut back, 5 bases at V and 0 bases at J, with 12 bases in the middle. The CDR3 bases are TGTGCCAGCAGTAAGACAGGAAAAAGCACAGATACGCAGTATTTT. Translation: CASSKTGKSTDTQYF.

DNA for the CDR3: TGTGCCAGCAGTTTCAGAGGGGACGGACAGCCCCAGCATTTT. Translating it yields CASSFRGDGQPQHF. The chain couples TRBV12-3 or TRBV12-4 to TRBJ1-5; possibly TRBD1 for D (5 bases). This CDR3 spans 14 amino acids. V dropped 3 bases and J dropped 7 bases, with 13 bases sitting between them.

V usage is TRBV5-1 and J usage is TRBJ1-1, with D maybe TRBD1 (5 bases). CDR1 and CDR2 (germline): SGHRS, YFSETQ. V lost 6 bases to trimming and J lost 7 bases, with 19 bases between them. This CDR3 is built from 14 residues. The CDR3 sequence is CASTPGTPKGEAFF. CDR3 coding DNA: TGCGCCAGCACCCCTGGGACTCCCAAAGGTGAAGCTTTCTTT.

This clonotype was recorded at least ten times. The J gene is TRBJ2-7, the V gene TRBV10-2; maybe TRBD1 (6 bases). The germline gives CDR1 WSHSY, CDR2 SAAADI. The CDR3 contains 14 residues. Trimming pared 4 bases from V and 7 bases from J, leaving 17 bases between. Here the CDR3 DNA reads TGCGCCAGCAGTGGGGTACAGGGCCCGGGGGAGCAGTACTTC. It encodes CASSGVQGPGEQYF.

This clonotype has a handful of counts. The CDR3 reads CASSLDGRRDTQYF. The CDR3 DNA reads as TGTGCCAGCAGTTTAGATGGAAGGAGGGATACGCAGTATTTT. V gene TRBV27 combines with J gene TRBJ2-3; perhaps TRBD2 as D (5 bases). The length of the CDR3 is 14 residues. V was clipped by 2 bases and J by 6 bases, with 12 bases between them. Germline loops: CDR1 MNHEY, CDR2 SMNVEV (reference sequence).

This clonotype was seen a handful of times. The chain employs TRBV7-2 and TRBJ1-2; the match to TRBD1 covers 9 bases. Germline lookup yields CDR1 SGHTA and CDR2 FQGNSA. This CDR3 region has 16 residues. V dropped 4 bases and J dropped 3; count of bases not matched to a gene: 9. For the CDR3, the DNA is TGTGCCAGCAGCTCCCCGTTGGGGACAGGGTACTATGGCTACACCTTC. Translating it yields CASSSPLGTGYYGYTF. Full variable domain (outside the CDR3, taken from reference TRBV7-2 and TRBJ1-2): GAGVSQSPSNKVTEKGKDVELRCDPISGHTALYWYRQSLGQGLEFLIYFQGNSAPDKSGLPSDRFSAERTGGSVSTLTIQRTQQEDSAVYLCASSSPLGTGYYGYTFGSGTRLTVV.

The chain couples TRBV4-3 to TRBJ2-2; D not resolved. Trimming shortened V by 0 bases and J by 4 bases, and 9 bases separated the two germline ends. This CDR3 spans 15 amino acids. CDR1 LGHNA and CDR2 YSLEER come from the germline V gene. This CDR3 is CASSQDSSGTGELFF. CDR3 sequence (DNA): TGCGCCAGCAGCCAAGATTCGTCGGGCACCGGGGAGCTGTTTTTT.

This clonotype was detected a few times. The CDR3 DNA is TGCGCCAGCGCAGTCGAGCCGAACACTGAAGCTTTCTTT. Translated, it gives CASAVEPNTEAFF. The chain combines TRBV5-1 with TRBJ1-1; D ambiguous. V dropped 7 bases and J dropped 1 base, with 11 bases sitting between them. The CDR3 runs to 13 residues. Germline V gives CDR1 SGHRS, CDR2 YFSETQ. The whole variable domain, remainder taken from reference TRBV5-1 and TRBJ1-1, is KAGVTQTPRYLIKTRGQQVTLSCSPISGHRSVSWYQQTPGQGLQFLFEYFSETQRNKGNFPGRFSGRQFSNSRSEMNVSTLELGDSALYLCASAVEPNTEAFFGQGTRLTVV.

This clonotype was detected only a few times. J is TRBJ2-5 and V is TRBV7-6, with 8 bases identical to TRBD2. The CDR3 is made up of 16 amino acids. Unmatched junction bases numbered 10, after V lost 5 bases and J lost 2 bases. Germline values: CDR1 SGHVS, CDR2 FNYEAQ. DNA of the CDR3: TGTGCCAGCAGCATTACGCAGGGCGGGGGGCAAGAGACCCAGTACTTC. This translates into CASSITQGGGQETQYF.

This clonotype was detected a few times. The V call is TRBV15, the J call TRBJ2-3; 9 nucleotides agree with TRBD2. V was pared by 6 bases and J by 2 bases, with 9 bases of the junction left unmatched. The CDR3 consists of 16 residues. Germline CDR1 and CDR2: LNHNV and YYDKDF (reference sequence). The CDR3 spells CATRGQRGAYTDTQYF. DNA for the CDR3: TGTGCCACCAGGGGCCAGCGGGGGGCCTACACAGATACGCAGTATTTT.

The chain uses TRBV6-5 and TRBJ2-1; D is unclear. This CDR3 region has 11 residues. The ends were cut back, 2 bases at V and 15 bases at J, with 11 bases in the middle. The germline V gene has CDR1 MNHEY and CDR2 SVGAGI. Written as DNA, the CDR3 is TGTGCCAGCAGTTACAGGCGGTCCTGGTTCTTC. Encoded protein: CASSYRRSWFF.

The chain recombines TRBV5-1 with TRBJ1-3; D ambiguous. CDR1 and CDR2 from the germline V gene are SGHRS and YFSETQ. Trimming stripped 5 bases from V and 1 base from J, with 13 bases between. The CDR3 sequence is 15 residues long. The CDR3 region is CASRGEGLSGNTIYF. DNA for the CDR3: TGCGCCAGCAGGGGTGAAGGGCTATCTGGAAACACCATATATTTT. Complete variable domain (other parts from reference TRBV5-1 and TRBJ1-3): KAGVTQTPRYLIKTRGQQVTLSCSPISGHRSVSWYQQTPGQGLQFLFEYFSETQRNKGNFPGRFSGRQFSNSRSEMNVSTLELGDSALYLCASRGEGLSGNTIYFGEGSWLTVV.

This clonotype was seen ten or more times. The genes are TRBV20-1 and TRBJ2-5, with D unclear. The V gene's germline CDR1 is DFQATT and CDR2 SNEGSKA (reference sequence). The CDR3 covers 16 residues. V dropped 3 bases and J dropped 0 bases, with 17 bases sitting between them. The CDR3: CSASGLGNGNQETQYF. CDR3 nucleotides: TGCAGTGCTAGTGGGCTAGGCAACGGCAACCAAGAGACCCAGTACTTC.

Ten or more counts support this clonotype. V gene TRBV7-2 combines with J gene TRBJ2-7, with TRBD2 as a possible D gene (5 bases). V lost 4 bases to trimming and J lost 3 bases, with 13 bases between them. The germline CDR1 and CDR2 sequences are SGHTA and FQGNSA. The CDR3 is 14 residues long. The CDR3: CASSSPERVYEQYF. Written as DNA, the CDR3 is TGTGCCAGCAGCTCCCCGGAGAGGGTCTACGAGCAGTACTTC.

This clonotype was counted ten times or more. The V gene is TRBV7-9, the J gene TRBJ2-5, with TRBD1 matching over 8 bases. This CDR3 spans 13 amino acids. Germline trimming cut 7 bases from V and 3 bases from J; bases unmatched to any gene: 4. Germline V gene sequence: CDR1 SEHNR, CDR2 FQNEAQ (reference sequence). The CDR3 spells CASKQGEEETQYF. The CDR3 coding sequence is TGTGCCAGCAAACAGGGGGAGGAAGAGACCCAGTACTTC.

The V gene is TRBV12-3 or TRBV12-4, the J gene TRBJ1-5; TRBD1 aligns across 7 bases. The junction had 14 bases not matched to a gene; V was cut back by 6 bases and J by 12 bases. There are 14 residues in the CDR3. This CDR3 is CASSRAPGGYNQHF. CDR3 nucleotides: TGTGCCAGCAGCCGCGCCCCAGGGGGTTATAACCAGCATTTT.

This clonotype was counted many times. The chain carries TRBV18 and TRBJ2-4; D is possibly TRBD1 (5 bases). Germline V gives CDR1 KGHSH, CDR2 LQKENI. The CDR3 has 14 residues. V was clipped by 3 bases and J by 7 bases, with 13 bases between them. The DNA of the CDR3 is TGTGCCAGCTCACCCTCCCCGACAGCCAACATTCAGTACTTC. Its translation is CASSPSPTANIQYF.

This clonotype was counted a few times. V gene TRBV20-1 combines with J gene TRBJ2-5; no clear D. Germline-derived CDR1 and CDR2 are DFQATT and SNEGSKA (reference sequence). The CDR3 contains 13 residues. Trimming cost V 3 bases and J 4 bases, with 12 bases left between them. This CDR3 reads CSARTWAAETQYF. CDR3 DNA sequence: TGCAGTGCTAGGACTTGGGCGGCAGAGACCCAGTACTTC.

This clonotype was detected ten times or more. V usage is TRBV9 and J usage is TRBJ2-3, with 11 bases identical to TRBD1. The CDR3 loop spans 17 amino acids. CDR1 SGDLS and CDR2 YYNGEE come from the germline V gene. The ends lost 3 bases at V and 5 bases at J; junction bases unmatched: 11. CDR3 nucleotide sequence: TGTGCCAGCAGCGCGGACAGGGGGCGCTTGGTAGGAGATACGCAGTATTTT. Its translation: CASSADRGRLVGDTQYF. The entire variable domain, with the rest obtained from reference TRBV9 and TRBJ2-3, is as follows: DSGVTQTPKHLITATGQRVTLRCSPRSGDLSVYWYQQSLDQGLQFLIQYYNGEERAKGNILERFSAQQFPDLHSELNLSSLELGDSALYFCASSADRGRLVGDTQYFGPGTRLTVL.

This clonotype has ten or more counts. As DNA, the CDR3 is TGTGCCATCAGTAGTACCTCCGGGACAAGCGATAATTCACCCCTCCACTTT. This gives the protein CAISSTSGTSDNSPLHF. The V gene is TRBV10-3, the J gene TRBJ1-6, with a possible D match to TRBD1 (6 bases). Looked up from germline, CDR1 is ENHRY and CDR2 is SYGVKD. The CDR3 totals 17 residues. V was trimmed by 5 bases and J by 5 bases, leaving 19 bases between them.

This clonotype was found many times. The rearrangement joins TRBV6-5 to TRBJ1-1; 10 bases line up with TRBD1. The CDR3 spans 15 residues. V dropped 5 bases and J dropped 0; count of bases not matched to a gene: 3. Germline assignment: CDR1 MNHEY and CDR2 SVGAGI. The CDR3 DNA is TGTGCCAGCAGTCGACAGGGGGCCATGAACACTGAAGCTTTCTTT. It specifies CASSRQGAMNTEAFF.

The chain joins TRBV5-4 to TRBJ2-7; D remains ambiguous. CDR1 SGHNT and CDR2 YYREEE come from the germline V gene (reference sequence). V shed 2 bases and J shed 2 bases, with 5 bases lying between them. This CDR3 has 12 residues. Written as DNA, the CDR3 is TGTGCCAGCAGCTTATACCCCTACGAGCAGTACGTC. Residues: CASSLYPYEQYV.

The V gene is TRBV5-1, the J gene TRBJ2-1; possibly TRBD2 for D (6 bases). CDR3 size: 16 residues. Germline values: CDR1 SGHRS, CDR2 YFSETQ. Trimming shortened V by 0 bases and J by 4 bases, and 14 bases separated the two germline ends. In nucleotides, the CDR3 is TGCGCCAGCAGCTTGGGGTACGGGGGATCTTACAATGAGCAGTTCTTC. Protein product: CASSLGYGGSYNEQFF.

This clonotype was seen repeatedly, ten times or more. This chain joins TRBV10-2 and TRBJ2-7; D unclear. The CDR3 totals 12 residues. Germline assignment: CDR1 WSHSY and CDR2 SAAADI. Trimming removed 3 bases at V and 7 bases at J, with 10 bases between. The CDR3 DNA sequence: TGCGCCAGCAGTGAAGGTCCCTTAGAGCAGTACTTC. Encoded protein: CASSEGPLEQYF.

In this sample, this clonotype turned up many times. The V and J genes are TRBV7-2 and TRBJ2-3; D gene uncertain. In germline, CDR1 is SGHTA, CDR2 FQGNSA. V lost 5 bases, J lost 6 bases, and 9 bases lay in between. The CDR3 runs to 12 residues. The CDR3 loop is CASSPWADTQYF. CDR3 nucleotide sequence: TGTGCCAGCAGCCCCTGGGCCGATACGCAGTATTTT.

This clonotype was seen many times. The chain has TRBV5-1 and TRBJ2-3, with 7 bases aligning to TRBD1. This CDR3 spans 15 amino acids. Germline V gene data show CDR1 as SGHRS and CDR2 as YFSETQ. V lost 6 bases to trimming and J lost 4 bases; unmatched junction nucleotides: 11. The DNA for the CDR3 is TGCGCCAGCAATCCAGACAGGGCTAAAGCAGATACGCAGTATTTT. Translating it yields CASNPDRAKADTQYF.